This is a list of T cell receptor beta chains from one sample in a study of blood T cell repertoires in COVID-19. TCRdb's table, derived via immunoSEQ multiplex PCR, lists solely in-frame clones and lacks some. The data hold roughly 52,000 clones, with approximately 87% observed a single time. Input material: peripheral blood. All receptors come from a man aged 45 to 65 with acute or convalescent COVID-19. Both conserved end residues are part of each CDR3. Fields, in order: J gene, V gene, D gene, clone size, CDR3 DNA, CDR3 protein. A D gene is named only where the DNA matches it firmly. Some rows mark clone size as missing; the rest say once, few, many or name a class of expanded clone.

TRBJ2-7 | TRBV18 | TRBD1 | - | TGTGCCAGCTCACCACGGGGACAGGCCTCCTACGAGCAGTACTTC | CASSPRGQASYEQYF
TRBJ2-3 | TRBV10-3 | - | - | TGTGCCATCAGTGATACGGGTGCAGATACGCAGTATTTT | CAISDTGADTQYF
TRBJ1-5 | TRBV7-6 | TRBD1 | - | TGTGCCAGCAGCCCCGGGACAGCCGATAGCAATCAGCCCCAGCATTTT | CASSPGTADSNQPQHF
TRBJ1-1 | TRBV7-2 | - | once | TGTGCCAGCAGCTTAGTGGCAGGGCCCATGAACACTGAAGCTTTCTTT | CASSLVAGPMNTEAFF
TRBJ2-5 | TRBV15 | - | once | TGTGCCACCAGCAGCAGGGGCCGGGGAGAGACCCAGTACTTC | CATSSRGRGETQYF
TRBJ2-7 | TRBV28 | TRBD2 | - | TGTGCCAGCAGTTCCCCCCGGACTAGCGGATCCTACGAGCAGTACTTC | CASSSPRTSGSYEQYF
TRBJ1-2 | TRBV3-1/TRBV3-2 | - | - | TGTGCCAGCAGCCAAGGGCTCGGGGGAAACTATGGCTACACCTTC | CASSQGLGGNYGYTF
TRBJ2-2 | TRBV10-3 | - | - | TGTGCCATCAGTGAGTGGGCGAGAACGCCCGGGGAGCTGTTTTTT | CAISEWARTPGELFF
TRBJ2-5 | TRBV5-1 | - | - | TGCGCCAGCAGCGGCGGAGCTCTCCAAGAGACCCAGTACTTC | CASSGGALQETQYF
TRBJ1-2 | TRBV12-3/TRBV12-4 | TRBD1 | - | TGTGCCAGCAGAGGACAGGGCAGATATGGCTACACCTTC | CASRGQGRYGYTF
TRBJ1-4 | TRBV13 | - | few | TGTGCCAGCAGCTTATCACAGGTCGGGACTCGAGGGGCTAATGAAAAACTGTTTTTT | CASSLSQVGTRGANEKLFF
TRBJ1-4 | TRBV2 | - | - | TGTGCCAGCAGTGAAGTTCGGTGGAAACTGTTTTTT | CASSEVRWKLFF
TRBJ1-4 | TRBV7-8 | - | - | TGTGCCAGCAGCCAACAGGGCAGAGAGGAAAAACTGTTTTTT | CASSQQGREEKLFF
TRBJ2-2 | TRBV2 | - | - | TGTGCCAGCCCTAAAACGGGCAGGGAGAACACCGGGGAGCTGTTTTTT | CASPKTGRENTGELFF
TRBJ2-3 | TRBV6-5 | TRBD1 | - | TGTGCCAGCAGTTACTCGGGACAGGGGGCCTTAGATACGCAGTATTTT | CASSYSGQGALDTQYF
TRBJ1-5 | TRBV6-5 | TRBD1 | - | TGTGCCAGCATACCACAGGGGCCCCGCAATCAGCCCCAGCATTTT | CASIPQGPRNQPQHF
TRBJ1-5 | TRBV3-1/TRBV3-2 | - | - | TGTGCCAGCAGCCAGTACAGAGCTCAGCCCCAGCATTTT | CASSQYRAQPQHF
TRBJ1-5 | TRBV28 | - | - | TGTGCCAGCAGCTATTCCCCGGGACGGGACATCAATCAGCCCCAGCATTTT | CASSYSPGRDINQPQHF
TRBJ1-1 | TRBV7-9 | - | - | TGTGCCAGCAGCTTAGAGGCAGGGCGGAACACTGAAGCTTTCTTT | CASSLEAGRNTEAFF
TRBJ2-2 | TRBV5-1 | TRBD1 | - | TGCGCCAGCAGCTTGACCGGACAGGGGGGCGGGGAGCTGTTTTTT | CASSLTGQGGGELFF
TRBJ2-3 | TRBV7-3 | TRBD2 | - | TGTGCCAGCAGCTCGACTAGCGGGAAAATTCTGGGGACAGATACGCAGTATTTT | CASSSTSGKILGTDTQYF
TRBJ1-2 | TRBV29-1 | - | - | TGCAGCGTTCGCACAGGGCTGAGCTATGGCTACACCTTC | CSVRTGLSYGYTF
TRBJ1-2 | TRBV11-2 | - | few | TGTGCCAGCAGCTTAGGAGGGTATCTCTATGGCTACACCTTC | CASSLGGYLYGYTF
TRBJ2-5 | TRBV7-6 | TRBD2 | - | TGTGCCAGCAGCTTAGCACTAGCGGTACAAGAGACCCAGTACTTC | CASSLALAVQETQYF
TRBJ1-4 | TRBV11-2 | - | once | TGTGCCAGCAGCTTAGAGTTGGGAGTGGGGGAAAAACTGTTTTTT | CASSLELGVGEKLFF
TRBJ2-5 | TRBV10-2 | TRBD2 | - | TGCGCCAGCAGCCTGGGACTAGCGGGGGCGTACCAAGAGACCCAGTACTTC | CASSLGLAGAYQETQYF
TRBJ2-2 | TRBV7-6 | - | - | TGTGCCAGCAGCTTATACAGGCTGAACACCGGGGAGCTGTTTTTT | CASSLYRLNTGELFF
TRBJ1-1 | TRBV6-5 | - | - | TGTGCCAGCAGTTACTCCGCGAACAGTGCCACTGAAGCTTTCTTT | CASSYSANSATEAFF
TRBJ2-2 | TRBV24-1 | TRBD2 | few | TGTGCCACCAGTGATTCAATAACTAGCGGGGGGGGCGCGAACACCGGGGAGCTGTTTTTT | CATSDSITSGGGANTGELFF
TRBJ2-1 | TRBV3-1/TRBV3-2 | TRBD1 | - | TGTGCCAGTGGGACAGGGGGCGCTTACAATGAGCAGTTCTTC | CASGTGGAYNEQFF
TRBJ2-2 | TRBV27 | - | - | TGTGCCAGCACCTCAAGGGGATGGAACACCGGGGAGCTGTTTTTT | CASTSRGWNTGELFF
TRBJ2-7 | TRBV20-1 | - | - | TGCAGTGCCGGTTCTGGGCACGAGCAGTACTTC | CSAGSGHEQYF
TRBJ1-6 | TRBV27 | TRBD1 | few | TGTGCCAGCAGTTTAAGAACGTCTGGGACAGGAAATTCACCCCTCCACTTT | CASSLRTSGTGNSPLHF
TRBJ2-6 | TRBV27 | - | once | TGTGCCAGCAGTTTATTCTACTCTGGGGCCAACGTCCTGACTTTC | CASSLFYSGANVLTF
TRBJ2-5 | TRBV27 | - | - | TGTGCCAGCAGTTTTGGAGGGACGCGGTACCAAGAGACCCAGTACTTC | CASSFGGTRYQETQYF
TRBJ1-1 | TRBV19 | - | - | TGTGCCAGTAGTATCCTCAGGAACACTGAAGCTTTCTTT | CASSILRNTEAFF
TRBJ1-2 | TRBV7-2 | TRBD1 | - | TGTGCCAGCAGCTACCGACAGGGGGCGAATCTCAATGGCTACACCTTC | CASSYRQGANLNGYTF
TRBJ2-1 | TRBV9 | TRBD2 | - | TGTGCCAGCAGCGTTGAGCTAGCGGGGGGGCTCGGGAATGAGCAGTTCTTC | CASSVELAGGLGNEQFF
TRBJ1-2 | TRBV14 | TRBD1 | - | TGTGCCAGCAGGCGGACAGGGGTCGCCTATGGCTACACCTTC | CASRRTGVAYGYTF
TRBJ2-1 | TRBV7-2 | - | once | TGTGCCAGCAGCTTCCTGAGGAGTTATGCCCACAATGAGCAGTTCTTC | CASSFLRSYAHNEQFF
TRBJ1-5 | TRBV6-5 | TRBD1 | - | TGTGCCAGCCGAGGGACAGGGATTTACCAGCCCCAGCATTTT | CASRGTGIYQPQHF
TRBJ2-3 | TRBV9 | - | - | TGTGCCAGCAGCCACGGAGTGGGCACAGATACGCAGTATTTT | CASSHGVGTDTQYF
TRBJ2-7 | TRBV18 | TRBD2 | - | TGTGCCAGCTCACTACAGCGGGAGGCTGCCAGTGCGGGGCAGTACTTC | CASSLQREAASAGQYF
TRBJ2-1 | TRBV7-9 | - | - | TGTGCCAGCAGCTTCCTAGGTGAGGGTTCGGATGAGCAGTTCTTC | CASSFLGEGSDEQFF
TRBJ2-7 | TRBV7-9 | TRBD1 | - | TGTGCCAGCGGGAACGAACAGGGGGCATACGAGCAGTACTTC | CASGNEQGAYEQYF
TRBJ2-7 | TRBV5-1 | TRBD1 | once | TGCGCCAGCAGTTCTGTAGGACAGGGCTACGAGCAGTACTTC | CASSSVGQGYEQYF
TRBJ2-5 | TRBV14 | TRBD1 | - | TGTGCCAGCAGCCAATGGACAGGGGGCGCCCAGACCCAGTACTTC | CASSQWTGGAQTQYF